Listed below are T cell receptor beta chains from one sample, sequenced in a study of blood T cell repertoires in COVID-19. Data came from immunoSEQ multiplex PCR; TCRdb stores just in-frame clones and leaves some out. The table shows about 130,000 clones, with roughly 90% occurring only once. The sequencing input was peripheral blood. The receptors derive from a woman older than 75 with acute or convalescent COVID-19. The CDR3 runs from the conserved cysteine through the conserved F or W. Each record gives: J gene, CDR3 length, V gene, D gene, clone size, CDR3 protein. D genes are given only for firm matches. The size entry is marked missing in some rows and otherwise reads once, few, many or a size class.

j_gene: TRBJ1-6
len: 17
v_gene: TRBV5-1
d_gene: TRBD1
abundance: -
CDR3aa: CASSTGPRTGGNSPLHF

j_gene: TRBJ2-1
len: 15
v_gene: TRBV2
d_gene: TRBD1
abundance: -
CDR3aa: CASSGQGRTYNEQFF

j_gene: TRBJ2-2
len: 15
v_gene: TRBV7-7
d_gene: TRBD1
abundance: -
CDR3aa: CASSSDRDVTGELFF

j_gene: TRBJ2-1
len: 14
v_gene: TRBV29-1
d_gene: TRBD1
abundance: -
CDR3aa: CSGQWGQGDNEQFF

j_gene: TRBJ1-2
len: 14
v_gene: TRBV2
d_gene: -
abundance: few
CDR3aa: CASSPTLPDSGYTF

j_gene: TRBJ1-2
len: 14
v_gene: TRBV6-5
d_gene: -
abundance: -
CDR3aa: CASSYLRGPRGYTF

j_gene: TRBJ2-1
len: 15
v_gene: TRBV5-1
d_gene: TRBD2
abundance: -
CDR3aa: CASSLPGLANNEQFF

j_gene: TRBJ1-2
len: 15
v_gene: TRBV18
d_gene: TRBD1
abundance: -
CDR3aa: CASSPPGQGASGYTF

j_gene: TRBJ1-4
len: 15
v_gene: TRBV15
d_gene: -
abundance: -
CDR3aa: CATSGLTGHNEKLFF

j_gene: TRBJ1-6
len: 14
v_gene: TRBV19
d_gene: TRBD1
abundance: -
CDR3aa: CASRGQGENSPLHF

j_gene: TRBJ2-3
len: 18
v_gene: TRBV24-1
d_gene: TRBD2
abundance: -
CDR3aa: CATSEQGLALASTDTQYF

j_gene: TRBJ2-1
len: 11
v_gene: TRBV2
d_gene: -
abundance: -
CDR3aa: CASTRNNEQFF

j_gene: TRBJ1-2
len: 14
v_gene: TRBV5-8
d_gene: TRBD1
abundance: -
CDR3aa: CASSFDRGDYGYTF